The 25 T cell receptor beta chains reported below all come from one sample, sequenced in a study of identical twins. TCRdb called the 5' RACE reads again in MiXCR, with one record for every CDR3 protein. The sample has fewer than 450,000 distinct CDR3 sequences, roughly 10% seen once; the top ten hold about 9.1%. Sequences were obtained from naive T cells sorted from blood. The receptors come from a woman in her forties or fifties in good health.

The chain is built from TRBV7-3 and TRBJ2-3; 10 positions match TRBD1. Losses at the gene ends were 2 bases for V and 0 bases for J; bases not matched to a gene: 2. Germline V gives CDR1 SGHTA, CDR2 FQGTGA. There are 16 residues in the CDR3. DNA of the CDR3: TGTGCCAGCAGCTTAGGGGACAGGGGTAGCACAGATACGCAGTATTTT. Its protein is CASSLGDRGSTDTQYF. The full variable domain, with the rest looked up from reference TRBV7-3 and TRBJ2-3, is GAGVSQTPSNKVTEKGKYVELRCDPISGHTALYWYRQSLGQGPEFLIYFQGTGAADDSGLPNDRFFAVRPEGSVSTLKIQRTERGDSAVYLCASSLGDRGSTDTQYFGPGTRLTVL.

This clonotype was found a few times. The chain joins TRBV7-9 to TRBJ2-1; 8 bases match TRBD2. The V and J ends lost 8 bases and 6 bases, in that order; junction bases with no gene match: 12. CDR3 length: 15 residues. Germline V lookup: CDR1 SEHNR, CDR2 FQNEAQ (reference sequence). The chain's CDR3 is CASEWREAASNEQFF. As DNA, the CDR3 is TGTGCCAGCGAATGGCGGGAGGCCGCGAGCAATGAGCAGTTCTTC.

In its sample, this clonotype was seen many times. CDR3 nucleotides: TGCAGCGTTGGGGTCCAGAATCGGGGCTACACCTTC. It encodes CSVGVQNRGYTF. This chain connects TRBV29-1 to TRBJ1-2; the D is unclear. Germline loops: CDR1 SQVTM, CDR2 ANQGSEA. The V end was cut by 4 bases, the J end by 8 bases, with 14 bases between. The CDR3 is 12 amino acids. Full variable domain (remainder filled in from reference TRBV29-1 and TRBJ1-2): SAVISQKPSRDICQRGTSLTIQCQVDSQVTMMFWYRQQPGQSLTLIATANQGSEATYESGFVIDKFPISRPNLTFSTLTVSNMSPEDSSIYLCSVGVQNRGYTFGSGTRLTVV.

This clonotype came up a few times. The rearrangement uses TRBV5-1 and TRBJ2-2; TRBD1 might be the D (6 bases). The CDR3 totals 15 residues. V gave up 0 bases and J gave up 5 bases, with 11 bases separating them. The germline V gene has CDR1 SGHRS and CDR2 YFSETQ. CDR3 DNA: TGCGCCAGCAGCTTGGTCTGGGGGCGGACCGGGGAGCTGTTTTTT. It codes for CASSLVWGRTGELFF. Variable domain in full (rest from reference TRBV5-1 and TRBJ2-2): KAGVTQTPRYLIKTRGQQVTLSCSPISGHRSVSWYQQTPGQGLQFLFEYFSETQRNKGNFPGRFSGRQFSNSRSEMNVSTLELGDSALYLCASSLVWGRTGELFFGEGSRLTVL.

This clonotype appeared once. The rearrangement uses TRBV27 and TRBJ2-7, with D possibly TRBD1 on 6 matching bases. This CDR3 comprises 13 residues. Germline V gene lookup returns CDR1 MNHEY and CDR2 SMNVEV (reference sequence). V lost 5 bases and J 0 bases, leaving 8 bases between the germline ends. The CDR3 loop is CASSGTFSYEQYF. The CDR3 nucleotides read TGTGCCAGCAGTGGGACATTCTCCTACGAGCAGTACTTC.

J is TRBJ2-1 and V is TRBV30; 11 bases line up with TRBD2. CDR3 length: 13 amino acids. CDR1 GTSNPN and CDR2 SVGIG come from the germline V gene (reference sequence). The CDR3 reads CARVLAGGNEQFF. CDR3 nucleotides: TGTGCACGGGTGCTAGCGGGAGGCAATGAGCAGTTCTTC.

Many counts were recorded for this clonotype. The chain carries TRBV4-1 and TRBJ2-2; 7 nucleotides match TRBD2. The CDR3 has 17 residues. CDR1 is MGHRA, CDR2 YSYEKL, per germline. Unmatched junction bases numbered 6, after V lost 1 base and J lost 1 base. The CDR3 reads CASSQGTRRKNTGELFF. The CDR3 DNA sequence: TGCGCCAGCAGCCAAGGGACTAGACGGAAGAACACCGGGGAGCTGTTTTTT.

This clonotype came up many times. The J gene is TRBJ2-6, the V gene TRBV28; no definite D call. The V and J ends lost 3 bases and 2 bases respectively, with 8 bases between them. Looked up from germline, CDR1 is MDHEN and CDR2 is SYDVKM. CDR3 size: 15 residues. Written as DNA, the CDR3 is TGTGCCAGCAGTTTTGGAGTAACTGGGGCCAACGTCCTGACTTTC. Translated: CASSFGVTGANVLTF.

The V call is TRBV3-1, the J call TRBJ2-3; 8 bases are shared with TRBD2. The CDR3 totals 15 residues. After removal of 2 bases from V and 1 base from J, the junction contained 2 bases not matched to a gene. The germline V gene encodes CDR1 LGHDT and CDR2 YNNKEL (reference sequence). CDR3 in DNA: TGTGCCAGCAGCCAAAGCGGGGGTGGCACAGATACGCAGTATTTT. Protein: CASSQSGGGTDTQYF.

J is TRBJ1-5 and V is TRBV19; perhaps TRBD1 as D (5 bases). Trimming took 0 bases from V and 4 from J, leaving 13 bases between them. Germline CDR1 LNHDA, CDR2 SQIVND (reference sequence). This CDR3 contains 16 residues. CDR3 in amino acids: CASSIEAWGPNQPQHF. CDR3 in DNA: TGTGCCAGTAGTATAGAGGCCTGGGGACCTAATCAGCCCCAGCATTTT.

This clonotype was observed many times. The chain couples TRBV7-8 to TRBJ2-1; tentative D call: TRBD1 (5 bases). The CDR3 length is 17 residues. V was shortened by 1 base and J by 3 bases, with 16 bases between the two germline ends. CDR1 and CDR2 from the germline V gene are SGHVS and FQNEAQ. The CDR3 is CASSLDLGRSLYNEQFF. CDR3 nucleotide sequence: TGTGCCAGCAGCTTAGATCTGGGGCGGAGCCTCTACAATGAGCAGTTCTTC.

V usage is TRBV7-8 and J usage is TRBJ2-2, with TRBD2 identical over 10 bases. The CDR3 contains 18 residues. The trim removed 5 bases at V and 7 bases at J, leaving 16 bases unmatched. Germline V lookup: CDR1 SGHVS, CDR2 FQNEAQ. CDR3 nucleotide sequence: TGTGCCAGCAGCCTTAGTGATGCTAGCGGGAGTTGGATCGGGGAGCTGTTTTTT. It yields the protein CASSLSDASGSWIGELFF.

The V gene is TRBV5-1, the J gene TRBJ2-6; D gene ambiguous. The CDR3 length is 18 residues. Germline V CDR1 and CDR2: SGHRS, YFSETQ. V gave up 1 base and J gave up 7 bases, with 21 bases separating them. DNA of the CDR3: TGCGCCAGCAGCTTGACAGAAGACTTCTCTCTGGGTGCCAACGTCCTGACTTTC. As protein: CASSLTEDFSLGANVLTF.

This rearrangement joins TRBV12-3 or TRBV12-4 to TRBJ2-1; 8 bases align to TRBD2. The CDR3 extends over 17 amino acids. J lost 6 bases, V lost 4 bases, and 14 bases had no gene match. The CDR3 region is CASSSAWAGRVPNEQFF. The DNA for the CDR3 is TGTGCCAGCAGTTCCGCCTGGGCCGGGAGGGTCCCCAATGAGCAGTTCTTC.

This clonotype came up a few times. This chain joins TRBV7-9 and TRBJ2-6; D is ambiguous. This CDR3 contains 15 residues. V lost 1 base to trimming and J lost 2 bases, with 6 bases between them. CDR1 is SEHNR and CDR2 is FQNEAQ in the germline V gene (reference sequence). CDR3 residues: CASSLGTTGANVLTF. The CDR3 region has the DNA TGTGCCAGCAGCTTAGGAACTACTGGGGCCAACGTCCTGACTTTC.

The chain employs TRBV4-2 and TRBJ2-7; D gene ambiguous. Germline values: CDR1 LGHNA, CDR2 YNFKEQ. CDR3 size: 14 residues. Trimming pared 6 bases from V and 0 bases from J, leaving 12 bases between. The CDR3 DNA reads as TGTGCCAGCAGTGAAGCCGGAGTCTCCTACGAGCAGTACTTC. Translating gives CASSEAGVSYEQYF.

A few counts support this clonotype. J is TRBJ1-5 and V is TRBV2; no clear D. CDR3 length: 14 amino acids. Trimming shortened V by 0 bases and J by 7 bases, and 10 bases separated the two germline ends. Germline V gene sequence: CDR1 SNHLY, CDR2 FYNNEI. Here the CDR3 reads CASSEAEGAQPQHF. The CDR3 nucleotides are TGTGCCAGCAGTGAAGCGGAGGGAGCGCAGCCCCAGCATTTT.

The chain has TRBV27 and TRBJ2-1; 8 positions agree with TRBD1. The CDR3 length is 13 residues. Losses at the gene ends were 4 bases for V and 9 bases for J; bases not matched to a gene: 5. From germline, CDR1 is MNHEY and CDR2 SMNVEV (reference sequence). The CDR3 reads CASSWDRSSEQFF. The CDR3 DNA reads TGTGCCAGCAGTTGGGACAGGAGCAGTGAGCAGTTCTTC.

This clonotype was recorded at least ten times. The CDR3 loop is CASRGSSGSATDTQYF. Here the CDR3 DNA reads TGTGCCAGCAGGGGTTCTAGCGGGAGTGCGACAGATACGCAGTATTTT. The chain uses TRBV7-8 and TRBJ2-3, with TRBD2 matching 10 bases. After removal of 6 bases from V and 3 bases from J, the junction contained 9 bases not matched to a gene. The CDR3 has 16 amino acids. Germline V gene lookup returns CDR1 SGHVS and CDR2 FQNEAQ.

Ten or more counts support this clonotype. V and J are TRBV7-6 and TRBJ1-2, with D unresolved. The CDR3 contains 14 residues. Germline-derived CDR1 and CDR2 are SGHVS and FNYEAQ. Between the trimmed V and J ends, which lost 3 bases and 6 bases, there was a span of 14 bases. The CDR3 region is CASSFGVGTDGYTF. As DNA, the CDR3 is TGTGCCAGCAGCTTTGGGGTGGGAACCGATGGCTACACCTTC.

The chain recombines TRBV5-1 with TRBJ2-3, with 10 bases matching TRBD2. The germline V gene has CDR1 SGHRS and CDR2 YFSETQ. CDR3 length: 16 amino acids. Unmatched junction bases numbered 4, after V lost 2 bases and J lost 1 base. Here the CDR3 reads CASSLVGTSGTDTQYF. In nucleotides, the CDR3 is TGCGCCAGCAGCTTAGTAGGGACTAGCGGCACAGATACGCAGTATTTT.

This clonotype was counted many times. The chain is built from TRBV24-1 and TRBJ2-2; D call uncertain. The V end was cut by 6 bases, the J end by 2 bases, with 12 bases between. CDR3 length: 15 amino acids. Germline CDR1 KGHDR, CDR2 SFDVKD. CDR3 DNA sequence: TGTGCCACCAGTTCCTCCAGGAAAAACACCGGGGAGCTGTTTTTT. It codes for CATSSSRKNTGELFF.

This clonotype has ten or more counts. The chain is built from TRBV3-1 and TRBJ2-7; perhaps TRBD1 as D (6 bases). This CDR3 comprises 12 residues. The germline gives CDR1 LGHDT, CDR2 YNNKEL (reference sequence). V lost 3 bases, J lost 6 bases, and 9 bases lay in between. The CDR3 DNA reads TGTGCCAGCAGCCAGGGGGCCATCGAGCAGTACTTC. This codes for CASSQGAIEQYF.

Only a few counts were recorded for this clonotype. The chain recombines TRBV6-5 with TRBJ2-5; either TRBD1 or TRBD2 may supply D (5 bases each). V was pared by 6 bases and J by 2 bases, with 25 bases between. Germline-derived CDR1 and CDR2 are MNHEY and SVGAGI. CDR3 length: 18 amino acids. The CDR3 coding sequence is TGTGCCAGCAGGCCCGGGATAGGGGCCTTAGCCGGGCAAGAGACCCAGTACTTC. Translation gives CASRPGIGALAGQETQYF.

V usage is TRBV5-1 and J usage is TRBJ1-6; D is undetermined. Germline CDR1 and CDR2: SGHRS and YFSETQ. V gave up 0 bases and J gave up 9 bases, with 10 bases separating them. The CDR3 is 14 residues long. CDR3 DNA sequence: TGCGCCAGCAGCTTGGAGGGAAGCGGTTCACCCCTCCACTTT. Its translation is CASSLEGSGSPLHF.